This T cell receptor beta chain was recorded in a study of shared clonotypes between healthy human individuals. Study information: CD4 naive cells filled three plates per donor, CD4 memory three, CD8 naive two and CD8 memory one. Whole-study findings and limits: Roughly 5% of naive CD4 clonotypes were shared across several donors. Researchers sampled only blood; tissue repertoires likely differ.

Deep-level settings were used for running the assay. Some clones are missing from TCRdb's copy, which holds only in-frame ones; the method was immunoSEQ multiplex PCR. The table shows around 550,000 clones, with 90% to 95% occurring only once. The naive CD8 subset, CD45RO-negative cells positively selected for CCR7, excluded terminally differentiated effector memory CD45RA+ cells. From germline, CDR1 is KGHSH and CDR2 LQKENI. The CDR3 length is 15 residues. V shed 5 bases, J shed 1 base, and the junction held 7 bases outside the gene matches. The count of this clone is one. Its antigen is still unknown.

Sequencing was done on a sample of naive CD8+ T cells sorted from blood. The gene calls are TRBV18 and TRBJ1-1, with 7 nucleotides matching TRBD1. This TCR came from a woman in her thirties in good health. CDR3 bases: TGTGCCAGCTCAGCAACAGGGGCGAAGAACACTGAAGCTTTCTTT. Its translation is CASSATGAKNTEAFF.